The 28 T cell receptor beta chains in this list originate from one sample, sequenced in a study of blood T cell repertoires in COVID-19. Profiled with immunoSEQ multiplex PCR; TCRdb holds only in-frame clones, not every one. The repertoire holds 150,000 to 200,000 clones, 75% to 95% seen once, with around 0.5% in the top ten. Sequenced input: peripheral blood. The receptors here all came from a man aged 50 to 60 with acute or convalescent COVID-19.

This clone was seen a few times. V usage is TRBV5-5 and J usage is TRBJ1-1, with D possibly being TRBD1 (5 bases). Germline CDR1 is SGHKS and CDR2 is YYEKEE (reference sequence). The CDR3 runs to 14 residues. The ends were cut back, 4 bases at V and 4 bases at J, with 14 bases in the middle. The CDR3 reads CASSAGPKSTEAFF. The CDR3 DNA follows: TGTGCCAGCAGCGCGGGACCGAAGAGCACTGAAGCTTTCTTT.

This CDR3 is CASSQFTSPDTGELFF. The CDR3 DNA sequence: TGTGCCAGCAGCCAATTCACTAGCCCTGACACCGGGGAGCTGTTTTTT. The rearrangement links TRBV3-1 (or the pseudogene TRBV3-2) to TRBJ2-2, with D possibly TRBD2 on 6 matching bases. Germline CDR1 is LGHDT and CDR2 is YNNKEL (reference sequence). This CDR3 comprises 16 residues. Trimming shortened V by 2 bases and J by 3 bases, and 13 bases separated the two germline ends.

The CDR3 DNA sequence: TGTGCCAGCAGCTTACTCATGAACACTGAAGCTTTCTTT. Translated: CASSLLMNTEAFF. The genes are TRBV5-4 and TRBJ1-1; no clear D gene. The CDR3 runs 13 residues. The V gene lost 2 bases and the J gene lost 0 bases, with 5 bases spanning the gap. Germline CDR1 and CDR2: SGHNT and YYREEE (reference sequence).

The chain carries TRBV5-6 and TRBJ2-1; 8 bases fit TRBD2. This CDR3 has 16 amino acids. J lost 0 bases, V lost 2 bases, and 4 bases had no gene match. The germline V gene encodes CDR1 SGHDT and CDR2 YYEEEE. The CDR3 loop reads CASSFERGSSYNEQFF. The CDR3 region has the DNA TGTGCCAGCAGCTTTGAGCGGGGGAGCTCCTACAATGAGCAGTTCTTC.

V is TRBV5-4 and J is TRBJ2-5, with TRBD2 as a possible D gene (5 bases). Germline V CDR1 and CDR2: SGHNT, YYREEE (reference sequence). CDR3 length equals 15 residues. Trimming pared 0 bases from V and 0 bases from J, leaving 9 bases between. DNA for the CDR3: TGTGCCAGCAGCTTGGGTAGGGAGCACCAAGAGACCCAGTACTTC. Protein: CASSLGREHQETQYF. Drawing the rest from reference TRBV5-4 and TRBJ2-5, the complete variable domain is ETGVTQSPTHLIKTRGQQVTLRCSSQSGHNTVSWYQQALGQGPQFIFQYYREEENGRGNFPPRFSGLQFPNYSSELNVNALELDDSALYLCASSLGREHQETQYFGPGTRLLVL.

The genes are TRBV29-1 and TRBJ2-1; 7 bases match TRBD2. The J segment lost 6 bases and the V segment lost 0 bases, leaving 8 bases of the junction unmatched. CDR1 and CDR2 from the germline V gene are SQVTM and ANQGSEA. The CDR3 sequence is 15 residues long. The CDR3 DNA follows: TGCAGCGTTGAAGAAGCGGGATTGCCTCTCAATGAGCAGTTCTTC. This gives the protein CSVEEAGLPLNEQFF.

The chain employs TRBV4-1 and TRBJ2-3; 11 bases agree with TRBD2. After removal of 6 bases from V and 0 bases from J, the junction contained 5 bases not matched to a gene. The CDR3 has 16 residues. Germline V gene sequence: CDR1 MGHRA, CDR2 YSYEKL. The CDR3 is CASRHGTSGSTDTQYF. In DNA, the CDR3 is TGCGCCAGCAGACACGGGACTAGCGGCAGCACAGATACGCAGTATTTT.

V usage is TRBV15 and J usage is TRBJ2-3; TRBD2 matches 10 bases. Per germline, CDR1 LNHNV and CDR2 YYDKDF (reference sequence). The trim removed 0 bases at V and 5 bases at J, leaving 8 bases unmatched. The CDR3 runs 17 residues. The CDR3 region has the DNA TGTGCCACCAGCAGAGAGGTTAGCGGGGGGCTGAAAGATACGCAGTATTTT. It is translated as CATSREVSGGLKDTQYF.

The genes are TRBV2 and TRBJ2-3, with 14 positions matching TRBD2. V trimming: 6 bases; J trimming: 7 bases; junction bases outside the gene matches: 9. The CDR3 has 16 residues. CDR1 and CDR2 from the germline V gene are SNHLY and FYNNEI. The CDR3 bases are TGTGCCAGCAGAGGAGGGACTAGCGGGAGTCGGTATACGCAGTATTTT. As protein: CASRGGTSGSRYTQYF.

The rearrangement joins TRBV27 to TRBJ2-7; unclear D gene. CDR1 and CDR2 from the germline V gene are MNHEY and SMNVEV (reference sequence). V lost 4 bases and J 4 bases, leaving 14 bases between the germline ends. The CDR3 is 14 residues long. Here the CDR3 reads CASSSNSRSYEQYF. The CDR3 nucleotides read TGTGCCAGCAGTTCTAATAGCCGTAGTTACGAGCAGTACTTC.

CDR3 sequence: CASSIPQGNIQYF. DNA of the CDR3: TGTGCCAGCAGTATCCCACAGGGAAACATTCAGTACTTC. V and J are TRBV12-3 or TRBV12-4 and TRBJ2-4; D is possibly TRBD1 (6 bases). The CDR3 has 13 amino acids. V was trimmed by 5 bases and J by 6 bases, leaving 11 bases between them.

CDR3 loop: CATFPTSGNTGELFF. As DNA, the CDR3 is TGTGCCACCTTCCCGACTAGCGGGAACACCGGGGAGCTGTTTTTT. This chain links TRBV11-2 with TRBJ2-2; TRBD2 matches at 9 bases. In germline, CDR1 is SGHAT, CDR2 FQNNGV. J was trimmed by 1 base and V by 10 bases; bases with no gene match: 7. This CDR3 contains 15 residues.

The chain links TRBV25-1 to TRBJ1-6, with D maybe TRBD1 (5 bases). This CDR3 has 16 amino acids. CDR1 is MGHDK, CDR2 SYGVNS, per germline. V was pared by 3 bases and J by 0 bases, with 9 bases between. The CDR3 coding sequence is TGTGCCAGCAGTGAGACAGAGGCCTCCTATAATTCACCCCTCCACTTT. This sequence encodes CASSETEASYNSPLHF.

The V and J genes are TRBV7-6 and TRBJ2-3, with D possibly matching TRBD1 (6 bases). This CDR3 spans 17 amino acids. Trimming removed 5 bases from V and 2 bases from J, with 20 bases in between. The germline V gene encodes CDR1 SGHVS and CDR2 FNYEAQ. CDR3 DNA: TGTGCCAGCAGCCCCTCAGCAGGGGCTAGAGTCACAGATACGCAGTATTTT. Amino acid sequence: CASSPSAGARVTDTQYF.

The chain combines TRBV5-1 with TRBJ2-4; 10 nucleotides line up with TRBD2. Losses at the gene ends were 6 bases for V and 8 bases for J; bases not matched to a gene: 8. The CDR3 contains 14 residues. Germline V gene data show CDR1 as SGHRS and CDR2 as YFSETQ. The CDR3, as DNA: TGCGCCAGCACCACGGGACTAGCGTCGCACATTCAGTACTTC. Translation: CASTTGLASHIQYF.

The chain recombines TRBV28 with TRBJ2-7; 8 bases agree with TRBD2. The CDR3 runs to 13 residues. The V segment lost 6 bases and the J segment 5 bases; nucleotides outside the gene matches: 6. In germline, CDR1 is MDHEN, CDR2 SYDVKM. CDR3 region: CASSTGLVHEQYF. The CDR3 DNA reads as TGTGCCAGCAGCACGGGACTAGTCCACGAGCAGTACTTC.

The rearrangement links TRBV7-8 to TRBJ2-7; 10 bases line up with TRBD2. The J segment lost 5 bases and the V segment lost 5 bases, leaving 15 bases of the junction unmatched. The germline gives CDR1 SGHVS, CDR2 FQNEAQ. This CDR3 region has 17 residues. This chain's CDR3 is CASSIMVASGRPNEQYF. Written as DNA, the CDR3 is TGTGCCAGCAGCATTATGGTGGCTAGCGGGAGACCCAACGAGCAGTACTTC.

CDR3 amino acids: CASSQQNTDTQYF. CDR3 DNA sequence: TGCGCCAGCAGCCAACAGAACACAGATACGCAGTATTTT. The chain employs TRBV4-1 and TRBJ2-3; D is unresolved. Looked up from germline, CDR1 is MGHRA and CDR2 is YSYEKL. This CDR3 is built from 13 residues. Trimming left V 2 bases short and J 2 bases short, with 5 bases between.

J is TRBJ2-5 and V is TRBV3-1 (or the pseudogene TRBV3-2); 9 positions match TRBD2. Germline assignment: CDR1 LGHDT and CDR2 YNNKEL (reference sequence). V shed 1 base and J 4 bases; nucleotides not matched to a gene: 7. The CDR3 contains 16 residues. The CDR3 DNA is TGTGCCAGCAGCCAAGCGGTAGAGCGGGAGGTAGAGACCCAGTACTTC. Its protein product is CASSQAVEREVETQYF.

This clone was seen only a few times. The V call is TRBV4-2, the J call TRBJ2-2; the D gene is possibly TRBD1 (5 bases). The V gene lost 2 bases and the J gene lost 0 bases, with 10 bases spanning the gap. Germline values: CDR1 LGHNA, CDR2 YNFKEQ. The CDR3 is 16 amino acids. The CDR3 DNA is TGTGCCAGCAGCCAAATGGGGCTAGCGAACACCGGGGAGCTGTTTTTT. Translation gives CASSQMGLANTGELFF.

The rearrangement uses TRBV19 and TRBJ1-1; D is uncertain. Germline V lookup: CDR1 LNHDA, CDR2 SQIVND (reference sequence). Trimming took off 1 base at V and 7 bases at J, with 10 bases between the two ends. CDR3 size: 13 residues. CDR3 DNA: TGTGCCAGTAGTATAGTAGCGGGGAGTGAAGCTTTCTTT. Protein product: CASSIVAGSEAFF.

This clone has just a few counts. The rearrangement links TRBV6-1 to TRBJ2-1, with D hard to call. The CDR3 length is 12 residues. Germline values: CDR1 MNHNS, CDR2 SASEGT. V was trimmed by 0 bases and J by 7 bases, leaving 4 bases between them. CDR3 in DNA: TGTGCCAGCAGTGAAGCCGGGAATGAGCAGTTCTTC. As protein: CASSEAGNEQFF.

V is TRBV6-6 and J is TRBJ2-7; tentative D call: TRBD2 (6 bases). The CDR3 consists of 13 residues. Trimming took 6 bases from V and 7 from J, leaving 16 bases between them. The germline V gene encodes CDR1 MNHNY and CDR2 SVGAGI (reference sequence). CDR3 sequence reads: CASSPRGAGEQYV. DNA of the CDR3: TGTGCCAGCAGCCCCCGCGGTGCGGGAGAGCAGTACGTC.

The V gene is TRBV4-3, the J gene TRBJ2-3; D gene uncertain. Germline V lookup: CDR1 LGHNA, CDR2 YSLEER. The ends were cut back, 0 bases at V and 2 bases at J, with 15 bases in the middle. The CDR3 extends over 17 amino acids. This chain's CDR3 is CASSQDPPHPYTDTQYF. CDR3 DNA: TGCGCCAGCAGCCAAGATCCACCCCATCCCTACACAGATACGCAGTATTTT.

The V call is TRBV5-6, the J call TRBJ2-5; 9 bases map to TRBD2. V gave up 4 bases and J gave up 6 bases; unmatched junction bases: 7. This CDR3 region has 14 residues. The germline V gene encodes CDR1 SGHDT and CDR2 YYEEEE. The DNA for the CDR3 is TGTGCCAGCAGCCAGCTAGCGGGAATGCAGACCCAGTACTTC. This encodes CASSQLAGMQTQYF.

The rearrangement uses TRBV19 and TRBJ1-5, with D possibly matching TRBD1 (5 bases). The germline gives CDR1 LNHDA, CDR2 SQIVND (reference sequence). CDR3 length equals 14 residues. V was cut by 6 bases and J by 2 bases, with 11 bases left in between. This CDR3 reads CASRTDSGNQPQHF. CDR3 coding DNA: TGTGCCAGTAGGACAGATTCTGGCAATCAGCCCCAGCATTTT. The full variable domain, completed using reference TRBV19 and TRBJ1-5, is DGGITQSPKYLFRKEGQNVTLSCEQNLNHDAMYWYRQDPGQGLRLIYYSQIVNDFQKGDIAEGYSVSREKKESFPLTVTSAQKNPTAFYLCASRTDSGNQPQHFGDGTRLSIL.

The chain recombines TRBV13 with TRBJ2-3; 12 nucleotides line up with TRBD2. J was trimmed by 5 bases and V by 0 bases; bases with no gene match: 6. This CDR3 region has 17 residues. CDR1 PRHDT and CDR2 FYEKMQ come from the germline V gene (reference sequence). The CDR3 loop reads CASSLGPPSGRGDTQYF. DNA for the CDR3: TGTGCCAGCAGCTTAGGGCCACCTAGCGGGAGGGGAGATACGCAGTATTTT.

V is TRBV9 and J is TRBJ2-2, with 7 bases aligning to TRBD2. V dropped 6 bases and J dropped 7; count of bases not matched to a gene: 9. CDR1 is SGDLS and CDR2 is YYNGEE in the germline V gene. The CDR3 loop spans 14 amino acids. The CDR3 DNA is TGTGCCAGCACCCCCTCGGGGGAGGGCGGGGAGCTGTTTTTT. Translated: CASTPSGEGGELFF.